This T cell receptor (beta chain) was sequenced during a study of CD8 T cells in ankylosing spondylitis. With regard to this clonotype: The target antigen is unknown.

Quantitative barcoded 5'-RACE was used to prepare TCR beta libraries. TCRdb independently ran MiXCR on the 5' RACE reads; one entry per CDR3 protein. The table records approximately 250,000 distinct CDR3 sequences, around 8% of them present only once. Trimming took 1 base from V and 0 from J, leaving 7 bases between them. The CDR3 has 15 amino acids. Germline lookup yields CDR1 SGHTA and CDR2 FQGNSA. General study findings and limits: Peripheral blood held disease-linked clones only at relatively low frequency, and these were CD8+.

The rearrangement joins TRBV7-2 to TRBJ1-3; D may be TRBD1 (5 bases). This receptor was taken from a female donor with ankylosing spondylitis or in good health (not recorded which). Sequenced input: blood, either unsorted or a sorted T cell fraction (not recorded which). CDR3 loop: CASSLVTGSGNTIYF. In nucleotides, the CDR3 is TGTGCCAGCAGCTTAGTCACAGGCTCTGGAAACACCATATATTTT.